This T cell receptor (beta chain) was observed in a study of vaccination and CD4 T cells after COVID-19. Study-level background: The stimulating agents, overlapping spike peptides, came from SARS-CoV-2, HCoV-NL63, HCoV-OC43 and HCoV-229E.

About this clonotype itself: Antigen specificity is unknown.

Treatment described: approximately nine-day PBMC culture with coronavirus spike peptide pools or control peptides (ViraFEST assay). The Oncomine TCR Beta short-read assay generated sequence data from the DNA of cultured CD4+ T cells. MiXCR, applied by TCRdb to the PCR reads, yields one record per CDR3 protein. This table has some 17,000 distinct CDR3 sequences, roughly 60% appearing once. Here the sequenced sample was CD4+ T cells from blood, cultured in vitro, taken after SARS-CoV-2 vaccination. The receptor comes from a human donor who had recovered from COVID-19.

CDR3 sequence reads: CARRQGGTYGYTF. CDR3 bases: TGTGCCAGACGGCAGGGGGGTACCTATGGCTACACCTTC. This chain connects TRBV2 to TRBJ1-2; 7 bases align to TRBD1. The V segment lost 9 bases and the J segment 4 bases; nucleotides outside the gene matches: 8. This CDR3 is 13 amino acids long. Germline-derived CDR1 and CDR2 are SNHLY and FYNNEI.